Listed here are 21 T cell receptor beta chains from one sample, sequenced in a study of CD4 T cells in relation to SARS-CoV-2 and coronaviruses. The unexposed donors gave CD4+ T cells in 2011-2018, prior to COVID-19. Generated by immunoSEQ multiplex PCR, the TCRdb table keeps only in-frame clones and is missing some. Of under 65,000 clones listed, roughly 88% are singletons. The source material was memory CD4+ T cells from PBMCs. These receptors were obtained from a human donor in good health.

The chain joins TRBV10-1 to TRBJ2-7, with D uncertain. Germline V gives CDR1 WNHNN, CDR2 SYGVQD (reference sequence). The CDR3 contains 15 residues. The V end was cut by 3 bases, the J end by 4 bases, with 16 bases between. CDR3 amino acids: CASSDYNDKNYEQYF. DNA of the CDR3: TGCGCCAGCAGTGACTATAACGACAAAAATTACGAGCAGTACTTC.

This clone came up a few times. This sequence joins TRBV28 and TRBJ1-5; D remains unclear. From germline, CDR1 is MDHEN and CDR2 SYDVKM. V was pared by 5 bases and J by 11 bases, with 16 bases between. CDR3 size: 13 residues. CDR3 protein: CASSPPVEKAQHF. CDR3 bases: TGTGCCAGCAGTCCACCCGTAGAAAAGGCCCAGCATTTT.

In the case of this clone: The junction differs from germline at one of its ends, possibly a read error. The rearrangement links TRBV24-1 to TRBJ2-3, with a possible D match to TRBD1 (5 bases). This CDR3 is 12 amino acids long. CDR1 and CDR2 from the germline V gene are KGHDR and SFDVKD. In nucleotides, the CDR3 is TGTGCCACCAGTGAGGACACATATACGCAGTATTTT. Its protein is CATSEDTYTQYF.

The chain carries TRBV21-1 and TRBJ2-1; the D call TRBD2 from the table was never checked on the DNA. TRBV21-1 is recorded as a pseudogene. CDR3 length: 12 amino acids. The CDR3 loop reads CASSRGANEQFF. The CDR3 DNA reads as TGTGCCAGCAGCCGGGGGGCTAATGAGCAGTTCTTC.

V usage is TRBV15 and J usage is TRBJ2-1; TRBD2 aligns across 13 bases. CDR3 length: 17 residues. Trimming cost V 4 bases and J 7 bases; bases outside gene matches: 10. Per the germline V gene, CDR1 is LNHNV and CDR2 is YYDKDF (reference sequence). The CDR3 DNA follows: TGTGCCACCAGCAAGATCCGGACTAGCGGGAGTGGGAATGAGCAGTTCTTC. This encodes CATSKIRTSGSGNEQFF.

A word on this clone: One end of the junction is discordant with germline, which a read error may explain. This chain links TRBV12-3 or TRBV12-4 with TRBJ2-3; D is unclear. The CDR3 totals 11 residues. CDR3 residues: CASSSRDTQYF. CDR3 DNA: TGTGCCAGCAGTAGCAGAGATACGCAGTATTTT.

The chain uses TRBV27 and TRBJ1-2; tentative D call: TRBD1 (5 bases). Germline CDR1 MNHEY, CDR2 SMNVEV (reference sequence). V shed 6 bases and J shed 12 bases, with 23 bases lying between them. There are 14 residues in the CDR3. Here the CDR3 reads CASRSTGTTPRDTF. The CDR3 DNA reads TGTGCCAGCAGATCCACCGGGACGACCCCCCGGGACACCTTC.

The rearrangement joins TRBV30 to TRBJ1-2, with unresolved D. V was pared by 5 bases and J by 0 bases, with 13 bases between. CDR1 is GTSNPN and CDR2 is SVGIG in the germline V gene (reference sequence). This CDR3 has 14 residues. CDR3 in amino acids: CAWGQQHSNYGYTF. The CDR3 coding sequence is TGTGCCTGGGGCCAACAGCACTCTAACTATGGCTACACCTTC.

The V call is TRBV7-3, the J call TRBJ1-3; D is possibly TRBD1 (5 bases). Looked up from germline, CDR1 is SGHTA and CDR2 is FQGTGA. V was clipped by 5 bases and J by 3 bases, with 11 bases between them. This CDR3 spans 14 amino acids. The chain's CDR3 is CASSLQGGGNTIYF. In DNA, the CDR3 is TGTGCCAGCAGCCTGCAGGGCGGTGGAAACACCATATATTTT.

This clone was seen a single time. The CDR3 loop reads CASSLASSSYEQYF. CDR3 in DNA: TGTGCCAGCAGCTTAGCAAGTAGCTCCTACGAGCAGTACTTC. The V and J genes are TRBV7-2 and TRBJ2-7; D is uncertain. V was trimmed by 0 bases and J by 0 bases, leaving 6 bases between them. CDR3 length equals 14 residues. Germline V gene sequence: CDR1 SGHTA, CDR2 FQGNSA.

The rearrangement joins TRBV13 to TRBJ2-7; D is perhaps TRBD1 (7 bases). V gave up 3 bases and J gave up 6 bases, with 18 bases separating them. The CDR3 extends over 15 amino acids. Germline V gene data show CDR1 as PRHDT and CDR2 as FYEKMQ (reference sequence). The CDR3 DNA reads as TGTGCCAGCAGCTTTGGCCAGGGGGGCTCCCCCGAGCAGTACTTC. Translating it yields CASSFGQGGSPEQYF.

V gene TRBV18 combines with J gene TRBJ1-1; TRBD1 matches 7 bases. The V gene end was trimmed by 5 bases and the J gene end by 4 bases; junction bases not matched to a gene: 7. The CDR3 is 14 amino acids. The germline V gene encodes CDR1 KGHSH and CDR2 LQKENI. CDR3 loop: CASSSTGVGTEAFF. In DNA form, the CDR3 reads TGTGCCAGCTCATCCACAGGGGTGGGCACTGAAGCTTTCTTT.

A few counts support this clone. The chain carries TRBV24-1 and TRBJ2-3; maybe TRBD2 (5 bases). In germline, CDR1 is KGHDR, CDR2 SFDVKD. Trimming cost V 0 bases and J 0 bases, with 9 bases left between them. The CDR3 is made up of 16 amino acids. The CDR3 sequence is CATSDLEGASTDTQYF. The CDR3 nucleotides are TGTGCCACCAGTGATTTGGAGGGAGCTAGCACAGATACGCAGTATTTT.

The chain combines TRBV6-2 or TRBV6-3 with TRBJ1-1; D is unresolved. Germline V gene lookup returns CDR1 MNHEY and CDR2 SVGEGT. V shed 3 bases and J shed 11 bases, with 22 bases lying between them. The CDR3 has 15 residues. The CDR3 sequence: CASSYQATFPRRAFF. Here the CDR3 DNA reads TGTGCCAGCAGTTATCAGGCGACGTTTCCTCGACGGGCTTTCTTT.

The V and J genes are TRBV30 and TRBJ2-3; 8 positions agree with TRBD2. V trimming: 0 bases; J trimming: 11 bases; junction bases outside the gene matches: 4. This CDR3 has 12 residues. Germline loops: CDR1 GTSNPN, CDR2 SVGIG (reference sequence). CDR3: CAWSVKSGGQYF. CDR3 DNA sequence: TGTGCCTGGAGTGTAAAGAGCGGGGGGCAGTATTTT.

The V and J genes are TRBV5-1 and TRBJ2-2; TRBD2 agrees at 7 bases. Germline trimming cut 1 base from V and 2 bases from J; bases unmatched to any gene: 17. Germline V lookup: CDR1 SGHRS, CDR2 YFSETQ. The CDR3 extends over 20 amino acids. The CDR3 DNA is TGCGCCAGCAGCTTGTGGTCGACTTCGAGCCTAGCGGATAACACCGGGGAGCTGTTTTTT. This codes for CASSLWSTSSLADNTGELFF.

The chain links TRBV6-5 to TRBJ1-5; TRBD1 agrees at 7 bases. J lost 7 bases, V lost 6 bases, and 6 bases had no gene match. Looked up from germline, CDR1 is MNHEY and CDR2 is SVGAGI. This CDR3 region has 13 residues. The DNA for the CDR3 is TGTGCCAGCAGCAACGACAGGGTCCAGCCCCAGCATTTT. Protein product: CASSNDRVQPQHF.

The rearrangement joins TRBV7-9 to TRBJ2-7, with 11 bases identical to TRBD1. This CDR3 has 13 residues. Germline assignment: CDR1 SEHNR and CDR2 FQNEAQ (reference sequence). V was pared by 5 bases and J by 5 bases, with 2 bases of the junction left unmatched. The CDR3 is CASSTDRGHEQYF. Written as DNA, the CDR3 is TGTGCCAGCAGCACGGACAGGGGGCACGAGCAGTACTTC.

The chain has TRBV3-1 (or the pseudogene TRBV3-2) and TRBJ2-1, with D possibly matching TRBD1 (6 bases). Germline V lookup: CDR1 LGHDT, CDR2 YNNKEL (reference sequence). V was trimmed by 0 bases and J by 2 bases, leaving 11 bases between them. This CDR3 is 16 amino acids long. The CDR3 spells CASSQEQGTTYNEQFF. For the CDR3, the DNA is TGTGCCAGCAGCCAAGAGCAAGGGACAACCTACAATGAGCAGTTCTTC.

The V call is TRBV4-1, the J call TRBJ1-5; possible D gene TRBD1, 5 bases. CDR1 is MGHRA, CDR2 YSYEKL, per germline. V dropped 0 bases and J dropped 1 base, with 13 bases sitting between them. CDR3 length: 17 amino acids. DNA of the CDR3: TGCGCCAGCAGCCAAGAGGTCGGGACGGAGAGCAATCAGCCCCAGCATTTT. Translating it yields CASSQEVGTESNQPQHF.

The CDR3 DNA reads as TGTGCCAGCAGCCCGGGGGTCAAATCCTACGAGCAGTACTTC. This gives the protein CASSPGVKSYEQYF. The chain joins TRBV11-2 to TRBJ2-7; D perhaps matches TRBD2 (6 bases). Looked up from germline, CDR1 is SGHAT and CDR2 is FQNNGV. The CDR3 is 14 residues long. Trimming shortened V by 5 bases and J by 1 base, and 12 bases separated the two germline ends.